Shown below are 24 T cell receptor beta chains from a single sample sequenced in a study of cytomegalovirus exposure and HLA in healthy donors. The PCR employed 60 Vbeta primers together with 13 Jbeta primers. Some clones are missing from TCRdb's copy, which holds only in-frame ones; the method was immunoSEQ multiplex PCR. The sample holds around 150,000 clones; about 80% are singletons and the top ten take roughly 2%. Sequencing was done on a sample of PBMCs. All receptors come from a female donor in good health and CMV-seronegative.

The chain uses TRBV7-3 and TRBJ2-5; 7 bases fit TRBD2. V lost 4 bases, J lost 2 bases, and 10 bases stayed unmatched. The CDR3 has 16 residues. Germline V gives CDR1 SGHTA, CDR2 FQGTGA. CDR3 amino acids: CASSSERAGGQETQYF. DNA of the CDR3: TGTGCCAGCAGCTCCGAGAGAGCCGGGGGGCAAGAGACCCAGTACTTC. Based on the CDR3 plus reference TRBV7-3 and TRBJ2-5, the full variable domain is GAGVSQTPSNKVTEKGKYVELRCDPISGHTALYWYRQSLGQGPEFLIYFQGTGAADDSGLPNDRFFAVRPEGSVSTLKIQRTERGDSAVYLCASSSERAGGQETQYFGPGTRLLVL.

This clone was seen only once. The CDR3 loop reads CASSRSGQGASEQYF. The CDR3 nucleotides are TGTGCCAGCTCACGTTCGGGACAGGGGGCCTCCGAGCAGTACTTC. The chain employs TRBV18 and TRBJ2-7; 12 bases agree with TRBD1. Germline lookup yields CDR1 KGHSH and CDR2 LQKENI. The CDR3 sequence is 15 residues long. The trim removed 4 bases at V and 6 bases at J, leaving 7 bases unmatched.

The chain carries TRBV30 and TRBJ1-5; 8 positions match TRBD1. The CDR3 spans 15 residues. The germline V gene encodes CDR1 GTSNPN and CDR2 SVGIG (reference sequence). V shed 5 bases and J 0 bases; nucleotides not matched to a gene: 6. The CDR3 sequence is CAWSGGSYSNQPQHF. The CDR3 DNA reads TGTGCCTGGTCAGGGGGCTCCTATAGCAATCAGCCCCAGCATTTT.

The rearrangement links TRBV5-1 to TRBJ1-1, with D unclear. The CDR3 has 13 amino acids. CDR1 SGHRS and CDR2 YFSETQ come from the germline V gene. Trimming took off 0 bases at V and 8 bases at J, with 11 bases between the two ends. The CDR3 region is CASSLDVSGEAFF. The DNA of the CDR3 is TGCGCCAGCAGCTTGGATGTGAGCGGAGAAGCTTTCTTT.

V usage is TRBV5-4 and J usage is TRBJ2-2; 9 bases map to TRBD1. CDR1 is SGHNT and CDR2 is YYREEE in the germline V gene (reference sequence). The CDR3 has 18 amino acids. V dropped 4 bases and J dropped 0; count of bases not matched to a gene: 10. CDR3 sequence: CASSLKRTGVTNTGELFF. In nucleotides, the CDR3 is TGTGCCAGCAGCCTAAAGCGGACAGGGGTGACGAACACCGGGGAGCTGTTTTTT.

The chain recombines TRBV5-1 with TRBJ2-7; 9 positions match TRBD1. V lost 2 bases to trimming and J lost 5 bases; unmatched junction nucleotides: 5. The CDR3 is made up of 14 amino acids. Germline loops: CDR1 SGHRS, CDR2 YFSETQ. This CDR3 reads CASSFTGGGHEQYF. CDR3 bases: TGCGCCAGCAGCTTTACAGGGGGCGGCCACGAGCAGTACTTC.

CDR3 DNA sequence: TGTGCCAGCAGCGTAGAAGGCGGGAGAGAGAACGAGCAGTACTTC. Its protein is CASSVEGGRENEQYF. The chain uses TRBV9 and TRBJ2-7, with 7 positions matching TRBD2. This CDR3 is built from 15 residues. CDR1 and CDR2 (germline): SGDLS, YYNGEE. Losses at the gene ends were 0 bases for V and 5 bases for J; bases not matched to a gene: 8.

The chain combines TRBV5-1 with TRBJ1-2; 7 nucleotides match TRBD1. The CDR3 length is 14 residues. Germline V gene sequence: CDR1 SGHRS, CDR2 YFSETQ. V lost 3 bases, J lost 6 bases, and 8 bases stayed unmatched. CDR3 in amino acids: CASSSEDRVHGYTF. The CDR3 coding sequence is TGCGCCAGCAGCTCAGAAGACAGGGTCCATGGCTACACCTTC.

The chain combines TRBV14 with TRBJ2-3, with D perhaps TRBD2 (6 bases). V was cut by 1 base and J by 2 bases, with 10 bases left in between. CDR3 size: 15 residues. Germline V lookup: CDR1 SGHDN, CDR2 FVKESK. The CDR3: CASSQGGGFTDTQYF. In nucleotides, the CDR3 is TGTGCCAGCAGCCAAGGAGGAGGGTTCACAGATACGCAGTATTTT.

This clone was observed a handful of times. The chain recombines TRBV5-1 with TRBJ2-6; tentative D call: TRBD1 (7 bases). The CDR3 consists of 15 residues. Germline V gene data show CDR1 as SGHRS and CDR2 as YFSETQ. The V gene lost 3 bases and the J gene lost 3 bases, with 10 bases spanning the gap. CDR3 region: CASSSGGGGANVLTF. In nucleotides, the CDR3 is TGCGCCAGCAGCTCAGGGGGAGGTGGGGCCAACGTCCTGACTTTC.

The chain uses TRBV7-9 and TRBJ2-1; 7 nucleotides align to TRBD2. Germline V gene sequence: CDR1 SEHNR, CDR2 FQNEAQ (reference sequence). This CDR3 has 15 residues. Trimming cost V 5 bases and J 3 bases; bases outside gene matches: 7. The CDR3 DNA sequence: TGTGCCAGCAGCGAACCGGGACTATTCTACAATGAGCAGTTCTTC. It encodes CASSEPGLFYNEQFF.

This clone has a single count. This CDR3 reads CASSQEWWEGSNQPQHF. CDR3 in DNA: TGCGCCAGCAGCCAAGAGTGGTGGGAGGGGAGCAATCAGCCCCAGCATTTT. V is TRBV4-1 and J is TRBJ1-5; tentative D call: TRBD1 (5 bases). In germline, CDR1 is MGHRA, CDR2 YSYEKL. V lost 0 bases and J lost 1, with 13 bases in between. The CDR3 has 17 residues.

J is TRBJ2-7 and V is TRBV30; the D is unclear. CDR1 and CDR2 (germline): GTSNPN, SVGIG (reference sequence). V lost 7 bases to trimming and J lost 5 bases, with 12 bases between them. The CDR3 has 11 amino acids. CDR3 residues: CASGFRNEQYF. Here the CDR3 DNA reads TGTGCCTCCGGATTCAGGAACGAGCAGTACTTC.

The V gene is TRBV30, the J gene TRBJ2-5; no clear D gene. V was shortened by 5 bases and J by 7 bases, with 17 bases between the two germline ends. Germline-derived CDR1 and CDR2 are GTSNPN and SVGIG (reference sequence). The CDR3 contains 13 residues. CDR3 region: CAWAQTSGGTQYF. CDR3 DNA: TGTGCCTGGGCACAGACATCCGGTGGGACCCAGTACTTC.

The CDR3 nucleotides read TGTGCCAGTAGTATAGAAGTAGGCGGGCGGGGTAGCACAGATACGCAGTATTTT. This gives the protein CASSIEVGGRGSTDTQYF. V and J are TRBV19 and TRBJ2-3, with D perhaps matching TRBD2 (6 bases). The germline gives CDR1 LNHDA, CDR2 SQIVND (reference sequence). There are 18 residues in the CDR3. V dropped 0 bases and J dropped 0 bases, with 16 bases sitting between them.

The chain employs TRBV5-4 and TRBJ2-7; D is perhaps TRBD2 (6 bases). Trimming took off 5 bases at V and 4 bases at J, with 16 bases between the two ends. The germline CDR1 and CDR2 sequences are SGHNT and YYREEE (reference sequence). The CDR3 spans 14 residues. The CDR3 spells CASSLGSREYEQYF. The CDR3 DNA is TGTGCCAGCAGTCTCGGAAGCCGGGAGTACGAGCAGTACTTC.

The chain uses TRBV29-1 and TRBJ2-1; D not resolved. The CDR3 totals 11 residues. Deletions cut 7 bases from V and 10 bases from J, with 14 bases between. Germline assignment: CDR1 SQVTM and CDR2 ANQGSEA. In DNA form, the CDR3 reads TGCAGCGAAACACTAAGGCGAGAGCAGTTCTTC. This gives the protein CSETLRREQFF.

The chain links TRBV7-6 to TRBJ2-1; D ambiguous. V shed 1 base and J shed 2 bases, with 6 bases lying between them. CDR3 length equals 14 residues. Germline lookup yields CDR1 SGHVS and CDR2 FNYEAQ. The CDR3 sequence is CASSLVGTYNEQFF. The CDR3 DNA is TGTGCCAGCAGCTTAGTCGGTACCTACAATGAGCAGTTCTTC.

The V and J genes are TRBV5-4 and TRBJ2-7, with 8 nucleotides matching TRBD1. Losses at the gene ends were 5 bases for V and 5 bases for J; bases not matched to a gene: 12. The CDR3 has 15 amino acids. Germline CDR1 reads SGHNT; CDR2 reads YYREEE (reference sequence). DNA of the CDR3: TGTGCCAGCAGGAGAGACGGACAGGGCGGCCACGAGCAGTACTTC. Translation gives CASRRDGQGGHEQYF. Based on the CDR3 plus reference TRBV5-4 and TRBJ2-7, the full variable domain is ETGVTQSPTHLIKTRGQQVTLRCSSQSGHNTVSWYQQALGQGPQFIFQYYREEENGRGNFPPRFSGLQFPNYSSELNVNALELDDSALYLCASRRDGQGGHEQYFGPGTRLTVT.

This chain uses TRBV6-1 with TRBJ1-1; D call uncertain. This CDR3 has 14 amino acids. The germline V and J ends were trimmed by 7 bases and 5 bases, with 17 bases remaining between them. From germline, CDR1 is MNHNS and CDR2 SASEGT. The CDR3 bases are TGTGCCAGCACCCACCGAGGTTTAGCGACTGAAGCTTTCTTT. It yields the protein CASTHRGLATEAFF.

This rearrangement joins TRBV5-1 to TRBJ2-5; perhaps TRBD1 as D (6 bases). From germline, CDR1 is SGHRS and CDR2 YFSETQ. The length of the CDR3 is 15 residues. V was pared by 4 bases and J by 4 bases, with 17 bases between. The CDR3: CASSEAGTIGETQYF. The CDR3 DNA reads as TGCGCCAGCAGCGAAGCAGGGACAATCGGAGAGACCCAGTACTTC.

This clone was counted a few times. The gene calls are TRBV6-1 and TRBJ2-5; 14 positions agree with TRBD2. Trimming cost V 6 bases and J 3 bases; bases outside gene matches: 3. In germline, CDR1 is MNHNS, CDR2 SASEGT. The CDR3 is made up of 15 amino acids. This chain's CDR3 is CASSPGLAGEETQYF. DNA of the CDR3: TGTGCCAGCAGCCCGGGACTAGCGGGGGAAGAGACCCAGTACTTC.

This clone is a singleton in its sample. The chain employs TRBV7-2 and TRBJ2-7; TRBD1 aligns across 7 bases. Germline V gene data show CDR1 as SGHTA and CDR2 as FQGNSA. CDR3 length: 17 amino acids. The trim removed 5 bases at V and 1 base at J, leaving 14 bases unmatched. The CDR3 protein is CASSEISPGQRSYEQYF. The CDR3 coding sequence is TGTGCCAGCAGCGAAATTTCACCGGGACAGAGGTCCTACGAGCAGTACTTC.

The CDR3 loop is CASSVLAGSTDTQYF. The CDR3, as DNA: TGTGCCAGCAGCGTCCTAGCGGGATCCACAGATACGCAGTATTTT. The chain carries TRBV5-6 and TRBJ2-3, with 9 bases lining up with TRBD2. With V trimmed by 4 bases and J by 2 bases, 5 bases remained unmatched. From germline, CDR1 is SGHDT and CDR2 YYEEEE. The CDR3 runs to 15 residues. Full variable domain (outside the CDR3, taken from reference TRBV5-6 and TRBJ2-3): DAGVTQSPTHLIKTRGQQVTLRCSPKSGHDTVSWYQQALGQGPQFIFQYYEEEERQRGNFPDRFSGHQFPNYSSELNVNALLLGDSALYLCASSVLAGSTDTQYFGPGTRLTVL.